The TCR beta chain under discussion was sequenced for a study of cytomegalovirus exposure and HLA in healthy donors. Study-level points and caveats: Donors were assumed by presence/absence analyses to have roughly uniform sequencing depth. Sequence variants that were highly shared formed a cluster that was likely a sequencing artifact.

On this clone: Its antigen remains unidentified.

Primers included in the PCR were 60 Vbeta and 13 Jbeta primers. Measured with immunoSEQ multiplex PCR; TCRdb has only the in-frame clones, and not every one. In the table there are about 120,000 clones, 76% of which are singletons. This CDR3 contains 13 residues. The V gene's germline CDR1 is SQVTM and CDR2 ANQGSEA. Trimming took 7 bases from V and 7 from J; bases not matched to a gene: 13. The source is a woman in her 40s in good health and CMV-seropositive. This chain uses TRBV29-1 with TRBJ2-7; the match to TRBD1 covers 7 bases. The sample consisted of PBMCs. CDR3 nucleotide sequence: TGCAGCGCAATAAGACAGGGTTTGGGAGAGCAGTACTTC. Its protein is CSAIRQGLGEQYF.